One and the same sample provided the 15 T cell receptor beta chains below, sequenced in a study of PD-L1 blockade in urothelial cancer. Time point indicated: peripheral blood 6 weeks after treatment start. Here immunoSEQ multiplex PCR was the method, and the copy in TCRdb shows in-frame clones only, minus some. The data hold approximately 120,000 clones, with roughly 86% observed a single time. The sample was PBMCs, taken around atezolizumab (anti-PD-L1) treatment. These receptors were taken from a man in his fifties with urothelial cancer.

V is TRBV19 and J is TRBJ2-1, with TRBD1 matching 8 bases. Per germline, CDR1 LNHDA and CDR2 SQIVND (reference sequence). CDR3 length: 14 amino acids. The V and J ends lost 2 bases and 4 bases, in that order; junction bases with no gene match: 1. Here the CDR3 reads CASSIQGAYNEQFF. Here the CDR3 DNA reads TGTGCCAGTAGTATACAGGGGGCTTACAATGAGCAGTTCTTC.

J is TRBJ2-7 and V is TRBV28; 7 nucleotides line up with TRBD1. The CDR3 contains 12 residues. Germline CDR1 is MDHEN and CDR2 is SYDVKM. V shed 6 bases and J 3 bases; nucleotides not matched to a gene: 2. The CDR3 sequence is CASSRTGYEQYF. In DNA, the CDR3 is TGTGCCAGCAGCAGGACAGGCTACGAGCAGTACTTC. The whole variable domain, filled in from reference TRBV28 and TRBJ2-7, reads DVKVTQSSRYLVKRTGEKVFLECVQDMDHENMFWYRQDPGLGLRLIYFSYDVKMKEKGDIPEGYSVSREKKERFSLILESASTNQTSMYLCASSRTGYEQYFGPGTRLTVT.

The CDR3 loop reads CASSLSRSYEQYF. The CDR3 nucleotides are TGTGCCAGCAGTTTAAGTCGGTCCTACGAGCAGTACTTC. The J gene is TRBJ2-7, the V gene TRBV27, with unresolved D. The CDR3 is 13 residues long. Trimming stripped 2 bases from V and 1 base from J, with 6 bases between. Germline V gives CDR1 MNHEY, CDR2 SMNVEV (reference sequence).

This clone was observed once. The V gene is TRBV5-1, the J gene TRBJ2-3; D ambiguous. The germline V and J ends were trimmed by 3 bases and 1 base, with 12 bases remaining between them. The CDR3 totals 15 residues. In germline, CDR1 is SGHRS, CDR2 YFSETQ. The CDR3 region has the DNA TGCGCCAGCAGCTATCTTAGCTGGGGCACAGATACGCAGTATTTT. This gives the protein CASSYLSWGTDTQYF.

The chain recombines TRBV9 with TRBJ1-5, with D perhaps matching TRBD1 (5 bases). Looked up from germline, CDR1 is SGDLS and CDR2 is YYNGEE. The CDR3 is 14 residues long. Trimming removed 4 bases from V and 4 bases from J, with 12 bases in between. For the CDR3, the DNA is TGTGCCAGCAGCCCCGCCGGGGGGAATCAGCCCCAGCATTTT. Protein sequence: CASSPAGGNQPQHF. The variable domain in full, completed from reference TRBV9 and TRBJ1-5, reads DSGVTQTPKHLITATGQRVTLRCSPRSGDLSVYWYQQSLDQGLQFLIQYYNGEERAKGNILERFSAQQFPDLHSELNLSSLELGDSALYFCASSPAGGNQPQHFGDGTRLSIL.

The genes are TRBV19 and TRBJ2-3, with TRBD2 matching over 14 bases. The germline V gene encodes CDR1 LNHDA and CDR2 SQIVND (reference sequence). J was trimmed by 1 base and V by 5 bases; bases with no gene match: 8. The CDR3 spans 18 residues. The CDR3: CASSPSATSGRGTDTQYF. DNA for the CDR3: TGTGCCAGTAGTCCATCGGCGACTAGCGGGAGGGGCACAGATACGCAGTATTTT. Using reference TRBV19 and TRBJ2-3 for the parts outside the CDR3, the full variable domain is DGGITQSPKYLFRKEGQNVTLSCEQNLNHDAMYWYRQDPGQGLRLIYYSQIVNDFQKGDIAEGYSVSREKKESFPLTVTSAQKNPTAFYLCASSPSATSGRGTDTQYFGPGTRLTVL.

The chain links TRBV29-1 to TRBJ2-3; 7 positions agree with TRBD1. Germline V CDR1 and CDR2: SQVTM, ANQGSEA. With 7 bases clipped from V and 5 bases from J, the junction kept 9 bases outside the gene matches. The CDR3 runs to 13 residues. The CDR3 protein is CSARFRGLDTQYF. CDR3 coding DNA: TGCAGCGCCCGATTTAGGGGGCTAGATACGCAGTATTTT.

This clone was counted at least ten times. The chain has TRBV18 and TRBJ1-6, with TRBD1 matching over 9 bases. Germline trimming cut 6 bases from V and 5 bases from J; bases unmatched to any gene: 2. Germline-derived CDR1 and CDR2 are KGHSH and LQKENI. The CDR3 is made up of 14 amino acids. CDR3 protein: CASSRDRDNSPLHF. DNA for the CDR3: TGTGCCAGCTCTCGGGACAGGGATAATTCACCCCTCCACTTT.

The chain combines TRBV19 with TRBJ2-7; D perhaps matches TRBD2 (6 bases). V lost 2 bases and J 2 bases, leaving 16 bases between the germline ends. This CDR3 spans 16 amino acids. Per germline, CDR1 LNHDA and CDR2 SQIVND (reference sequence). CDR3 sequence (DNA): TGTGCCAGTAGTATAAGACTCGGGACTTATACCTACGAGCAGTACTTC. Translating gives CASSIRLGTYTYEQYF.

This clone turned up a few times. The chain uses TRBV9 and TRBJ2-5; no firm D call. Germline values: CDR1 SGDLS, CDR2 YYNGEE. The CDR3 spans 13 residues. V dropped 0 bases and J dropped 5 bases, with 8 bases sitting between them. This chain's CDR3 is CASSVDYWETQYF. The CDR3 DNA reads TGTGCCAGCAGCGTAGACTATTGGGAGACCCAGTACTTC.

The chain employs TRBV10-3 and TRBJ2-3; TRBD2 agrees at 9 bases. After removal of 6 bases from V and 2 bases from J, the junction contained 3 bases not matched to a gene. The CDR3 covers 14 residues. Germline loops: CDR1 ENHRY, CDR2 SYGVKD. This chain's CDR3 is CAIRTSGDTDTQYF. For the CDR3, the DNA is TGTGCCATCAGGACTAGCGGAGACACAGATACGCAGTATTTT.

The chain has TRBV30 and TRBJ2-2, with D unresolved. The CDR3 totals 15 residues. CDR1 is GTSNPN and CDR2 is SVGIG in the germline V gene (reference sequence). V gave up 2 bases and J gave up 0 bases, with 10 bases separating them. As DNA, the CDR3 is TGTGCCTGGAGTTCTGCCTACGCGAACACCGGGGAGCTGTTTTTT. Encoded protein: CAWSSAYANTGELFF. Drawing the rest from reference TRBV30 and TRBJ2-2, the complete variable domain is SQTIHQWPATLVQPVGSPLSLECTVEGTSNPNLYWYRQAAGRGLQLLFYSVGIGQISSEVPQNLSASRPQDRQFILSSKKLLLSDSGFYLCAWSSAYANTGELFFGEGSRLTVL.

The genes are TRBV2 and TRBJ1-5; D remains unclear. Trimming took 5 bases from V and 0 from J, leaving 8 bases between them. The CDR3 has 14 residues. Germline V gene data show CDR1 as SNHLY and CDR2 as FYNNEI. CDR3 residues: CASSYDYSNQPQHF. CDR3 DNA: TGTGCCAGCAGTTATGACTATAGCAATCAGCCCCAGCATTTT. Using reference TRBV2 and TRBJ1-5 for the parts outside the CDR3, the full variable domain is EPEVTQTPSHQVTQMGQEVILRCVPISNHLYFYWYRQILGQKVEFLVSFYNNEISEKSEIFDDQFSVERPDGSNFTLKIRSTKLEDSAMYFCASSYDYSNQPQHFGDGTRLSIL.

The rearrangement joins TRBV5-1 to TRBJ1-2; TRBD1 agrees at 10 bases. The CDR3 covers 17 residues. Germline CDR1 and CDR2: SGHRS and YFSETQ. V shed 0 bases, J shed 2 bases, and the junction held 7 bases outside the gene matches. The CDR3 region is CASSLDGGQGGNYGYTF. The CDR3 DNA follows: TGCGCCAGCAGCTTGGATGGAGGACAGGGGGGGAACTATGGCTACACCTTC.

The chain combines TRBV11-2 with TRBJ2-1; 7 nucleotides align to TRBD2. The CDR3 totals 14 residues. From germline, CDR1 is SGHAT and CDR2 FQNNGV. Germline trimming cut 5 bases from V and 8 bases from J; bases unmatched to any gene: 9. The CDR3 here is CASSPRSSGDEQFF. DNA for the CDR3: TGTGCCAGCAGCCCCCGTTCTAGCGGAGATGAGCAGTTCTTC.